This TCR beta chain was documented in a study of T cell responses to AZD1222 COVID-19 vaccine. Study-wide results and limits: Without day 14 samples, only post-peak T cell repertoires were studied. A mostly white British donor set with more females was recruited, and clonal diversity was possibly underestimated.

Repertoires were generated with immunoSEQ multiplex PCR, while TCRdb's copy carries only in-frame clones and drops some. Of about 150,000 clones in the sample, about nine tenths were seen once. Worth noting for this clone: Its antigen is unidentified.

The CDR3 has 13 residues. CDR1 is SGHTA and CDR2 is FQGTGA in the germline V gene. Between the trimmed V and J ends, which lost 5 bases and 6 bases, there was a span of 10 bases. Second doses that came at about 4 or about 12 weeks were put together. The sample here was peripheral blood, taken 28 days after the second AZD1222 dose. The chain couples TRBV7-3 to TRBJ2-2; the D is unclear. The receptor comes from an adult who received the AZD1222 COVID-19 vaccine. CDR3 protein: CASSDRVSGELFF. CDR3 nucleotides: TGTGCCAGCAGCGATAGGGTTTCCGGGGAGCTGTTTTTT.